This is a list of T cell receptor beta chains from one sample in a study of blood T cell repertoires in COVID-19. Sequencing was performed with immunoSEQ multiplex PCR; in TCRdb, only in-frame clones are kept and a portion is missing. This table holds roughly 84,000 clones, roughly 76% found once. The source material was peripheral blood. All receptors come from a woman between 50 and 59 years old with acute or convalescent COVID-19. Both conserved end residues are part of each CDR3. The order of the fields is CDR3 protein, CDR3 DNA, V gene, clone size, J gene, D gene. The D gene is left open where the match is weak. The size entry is marked missing in some rows and otherwise reads once, few, many or a size class.

CASVLAGGVYGYTF TGTGCCAGCGTCTTAGCAGGGGGCGTCTATGGCTACACCTTC TRBV5-6 NA TRBJ1-2 TRBD1
CASSLQYNEQFF TGTGCCAGCAGCTTACAGTACAATGAGCAGTTCTTC TRBV13 NA TRBJ2-1 NA
CASTDFQETQYF TGTGCCAGCACGGACTTCCAAGAGACCCAGTACTTC TRBV27 NA TRBJ2-5 NA
CASIGQGLNEKLFF TGTGCCAGCATCGGCCAGGGTTTAAATGAAAAACTGTTTTTT TRBV2 NA TRBJ1-4 NA
CASSPDRNYGYTF TGTGCCAGCAGTCCCGACAGGAACTATGGCTACACCTTC TRBV6-5 once TRBJ1-2 NA
CASSQGAGDTEAFF TGCGCCAGCAGCCAAGGGGCAGGGGACACTGAAGCTTTCTTT TRBV4-1 NA TRBJ1-1 NA
CASSLLRETQYF TGTGCCAGCAGCCTACTTCGGGAGACCCAGTACTTC TRBV3-1/TRBV3-2 NA TRBJ2-5 NA
CASSKQGYGYTF TGTGCCAGTAGTAAACAGGGCTATGGCTACACCTTC TRBV19 NA TRBJ1-2 NA
CASGLLQHF TGTGCCAGCGGACTGCTCCAGCATTTT TRBV28 once TRBJ1-5 NA
CAISTGTDNEKLFF TGTGCCATCAGCACCGGGACAGACAATGAAAAACTGTTTTTT TRBV10-3 NA TRBJ1-4 TRBD1
CAWSFGGGTEAFF TGTGCCTGGAGTTTCGGCGGGGGGACTGAAGCTTTCTTT TRBV30 NA TRBJ1-1 NA
CASSLGRGSSGGYTF TGTGCCAGCAGCTTGGGCAGAGGCTCTTCGGGTGGCTACACCTTC TRBV5-4 NA TRBJ1-2 NA
CATSESDSATNEKLFF TGTGCCACCAGCGAGTCGGACTCCGCAACTAATGAAAAACTGTTTTTT TRBV15 few TRBJ1-4 NA
CASRTKGGTGDNEQFF TGTGCCAGCAGGACCAAAGGAGGGACAGGGGACAATGAGCAGTTCTTC TRBV7-3 NA TRBJ2-1 TRBD1
CASSRDRIEQFF TGTGCCAGCAGCCGGGACAGGATAGAGCAGTTCTTC TRBV12-3/TRBV12-4 NA TRBJ2-1 TRBD1
CASRLRGFRPSSTDTQYF TGTGCCAGCAGGCTAAGGGGATTTAGACCCTCTAGCACAGATACGCAGTATTTT TRBV28 NA TRBJ2-3 NA
CASSQDHTRTPYGYTF TGCGCCAGCAGCCAAGATCACACCCGAACACCCTATGGCTACACCTTC TRBV4-3 NA TRBJ1-2 NA
CASSQGTSGGLQYF TGTGCCAGCAGCCAAGGAACTAGCGGGGGCCTGCAGTATTTT TRBV4-2 NA TRBJ2-3 TRBD2
CASSSGQGARYEQYF TGTGCCAGCAGCTCCGGACAGGGGGCCCGTTACGAGCAGTACTTC TRBV7-9 NA TRBJ2-7 TRBD1
CASSEARTQEFF TGTGCCAGCAGTGAAGCTCGGACACAGGAGTTCTTC TRBV2 many TRBJ2-1 NA
CASSLVLNTGELFF TGTGCCAGCAGCTTAGTTCTGAACACCGGGGAGCTGTTTTTT TRBV7-2 NA TRBJ2-2 NA
CASSQYPEPLHF TGTGCCAGCAGCCAATACCCAGAACCCCTCCACTTT TRBV7-2 NA TRBJ1-6 NA
CASRGGMNQPQHF TGTGCCAGTAGGGGGGGAATGAATCAGCCCCAGCATTTT TRBV19 NA TRBJ1-5 NA
CASSQERLGQTNSPLHF TGTGCCAGCAGCCAAGAAAGATTAGGACAGACTAATTCACCCCTCCACTTT TRBV4-2 many TRBJ1-6 NA
CSVEGQGIYNEQFF TGCAGCGTTGAAGGACAGGGGATCTACAATGAGCAGTTCTTC TRBV29-1 once TRBJ2-1 TRBD1
CASTPRSKLNTGELFF TGTGCCAGTACCCCGAGGAGCAAATTGAACACCGGGGAGCTGTTTTTT TRBV19 once TRBJ2-2 NA
CASSFEGSSYNSPLHF TGCGCCAGCAGCTTTGAGGGTAGTTCCTATAATTCACCCCTCCACTTT TRBV5-1 NA TRBJ1-6 NA
CASSLGQLMNQPQHF TGTGCCAGCAGCTTGGGACAGCTTATGAATCAGCCCCAGCATTTT TRBV7-2 NA TRBJ1-5 TRBD1
CASSYDSKTNEKLFF TGTGCCAGCAGTTACGACAGCAAAACTAATGAAAAACTGTTTTTT TRBV6-5 NA TRBJ1-4 NA